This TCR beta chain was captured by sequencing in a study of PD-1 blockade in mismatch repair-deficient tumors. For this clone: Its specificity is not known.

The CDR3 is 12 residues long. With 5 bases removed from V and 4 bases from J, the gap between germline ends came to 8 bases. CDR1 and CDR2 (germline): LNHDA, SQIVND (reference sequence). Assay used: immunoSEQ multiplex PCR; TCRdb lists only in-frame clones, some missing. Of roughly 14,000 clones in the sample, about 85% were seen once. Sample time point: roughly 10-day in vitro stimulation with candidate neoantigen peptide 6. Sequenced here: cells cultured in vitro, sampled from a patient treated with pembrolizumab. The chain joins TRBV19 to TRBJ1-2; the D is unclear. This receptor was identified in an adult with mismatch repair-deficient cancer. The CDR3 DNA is TGTGCCAGTAGTCAGGACGGCTATGGCTACACCTTC. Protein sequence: CASSQDGYGYTF.